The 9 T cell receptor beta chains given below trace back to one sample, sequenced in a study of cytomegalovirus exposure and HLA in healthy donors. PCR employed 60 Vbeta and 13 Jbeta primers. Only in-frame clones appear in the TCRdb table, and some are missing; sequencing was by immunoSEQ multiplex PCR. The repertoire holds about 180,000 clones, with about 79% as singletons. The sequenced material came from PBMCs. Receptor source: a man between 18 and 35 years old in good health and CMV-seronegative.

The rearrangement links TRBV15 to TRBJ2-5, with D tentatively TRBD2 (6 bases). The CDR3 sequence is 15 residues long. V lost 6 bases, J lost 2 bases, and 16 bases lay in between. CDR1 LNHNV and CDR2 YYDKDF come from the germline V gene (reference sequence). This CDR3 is CATRGDFTPQETQYF. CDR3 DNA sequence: TGTGCCACCAGGGGGGACTTTACCCCTCAAGAGACCCAGTACTTC. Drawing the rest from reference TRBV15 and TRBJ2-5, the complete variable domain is DAMVIQNPRYQVTQFGKPVTLSCSQTLNHNVMYWYQQKSSQAPKLLFHYYDKDFNNEADTPDNFQSRRPNTSFCFLDIRSPGLGDTAMYLCATRGDFTPQETQYFGPGTRLLVL.

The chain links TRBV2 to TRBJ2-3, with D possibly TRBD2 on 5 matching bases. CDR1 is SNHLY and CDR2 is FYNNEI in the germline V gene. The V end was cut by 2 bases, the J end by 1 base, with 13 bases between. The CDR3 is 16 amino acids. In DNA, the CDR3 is TGTGCCAGCAGTGAACGGTTCGTGGGAGGCACAGATACGCAGTATTTT. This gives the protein CASSERFVGGTDTQYF. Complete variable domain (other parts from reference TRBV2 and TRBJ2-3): EPEVTQTPSHQVTQMGQEVILRCVPISNHLYFYWYRQILGQKVEFLVSFYNNEISEKSEIFDDQFSVERPDGSNFTLKIRSTKLEDSAMYFCASSERFVGGTDTQYFGPGTRLTVL.

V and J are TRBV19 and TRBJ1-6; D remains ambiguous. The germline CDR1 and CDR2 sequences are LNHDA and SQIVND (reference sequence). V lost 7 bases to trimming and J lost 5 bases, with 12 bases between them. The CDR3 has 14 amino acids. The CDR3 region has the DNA TGTGCCAGTAAACTTGAGGTCAATAATTCACCCCTCCACTTT. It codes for CASKLEVNNSPLHF.

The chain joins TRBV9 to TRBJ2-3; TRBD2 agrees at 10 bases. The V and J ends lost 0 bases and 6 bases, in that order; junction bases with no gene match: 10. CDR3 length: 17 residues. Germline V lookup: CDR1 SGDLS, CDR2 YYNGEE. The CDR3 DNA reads TGTGCCAGCAGCGTAGCGGCTAGCGGGGGCCTGTCTGATACGCAGTATTTT. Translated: CASSVAASGGLSDTQYF.

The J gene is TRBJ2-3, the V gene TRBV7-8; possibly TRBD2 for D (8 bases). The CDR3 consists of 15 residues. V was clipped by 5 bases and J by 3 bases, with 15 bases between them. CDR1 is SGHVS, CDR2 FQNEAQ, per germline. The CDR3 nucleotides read TGTGCCAGCAGCCCGGGACAGCGGGGGACAGATACGCAGTATTTT. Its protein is CASSPGQRGTDTQYF.

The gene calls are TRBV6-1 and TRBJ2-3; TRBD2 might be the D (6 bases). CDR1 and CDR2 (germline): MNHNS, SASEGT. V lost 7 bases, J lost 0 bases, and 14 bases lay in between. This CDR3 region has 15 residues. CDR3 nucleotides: TGTGCCAGCACAATTGCGCGGGGTAGCACAGATACGCAGTATTTT. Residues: CASTIARGSTDTQYF.

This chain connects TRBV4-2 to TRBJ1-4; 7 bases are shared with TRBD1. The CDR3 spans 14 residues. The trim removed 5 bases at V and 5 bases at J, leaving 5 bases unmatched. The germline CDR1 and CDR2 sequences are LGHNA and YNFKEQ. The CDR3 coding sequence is TGTGCCAGCAGCTTAAGACAGGGCAATGAAAAACTGTTTTTT. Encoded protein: CASSLRQGNEKLFF.

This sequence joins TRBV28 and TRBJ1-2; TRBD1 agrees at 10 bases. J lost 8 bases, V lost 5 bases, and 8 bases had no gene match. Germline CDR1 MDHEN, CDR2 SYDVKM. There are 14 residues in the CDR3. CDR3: CASSRRDRGRGYTF. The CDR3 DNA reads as TGTGCCAGCAGTCGTAGGGACAGGGGCCGGGGCTACACCTTC.

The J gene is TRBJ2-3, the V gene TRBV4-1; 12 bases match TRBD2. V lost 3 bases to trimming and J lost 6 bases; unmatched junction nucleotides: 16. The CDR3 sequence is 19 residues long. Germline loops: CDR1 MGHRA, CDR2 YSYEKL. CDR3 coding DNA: TGCGCCAGCAGCCACCCCGTGGGGACTAGCGGGTTCCCGCGGGATACGCAGTATTTT. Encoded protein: CASSHPVGTSGFPRDTQYF.